This passage covers 8 T cell receptor beta chains from one sample sequenced in a study of T cells in Graves' hyperthyroidism and ophthalmopathy. Amplified TCR beta CDR3 regions came from RNA transcripts. A first-round RT-PCR of the TCR CDR3 used the HTBI primer set. TCRdb independently ran MiXCR on the multiplex PCR reads; one entry per CDR3 protein. The sample gives about 380,000 distinct CDR3 sequences, around 18% of which show up once; over 35% is in the top ten. The sequenced sample was blood. The receptors shown here come from a young man with Graves' ophthalmopathy.

This clonotype showed up many times. The rearrangement uses TRBV11-2 and TRBJ1-1; possible D gene TRBD1, 5 bases. CDR3 length: 13 amino acids. Germline CDR1 reads SGHAT; CDR2 reads FQNNGV. V was pared by 5 bases and J by 8 bases, with 15 bases between. CDR3 nucleotides: TGTGCCAGCAGCCTCGACAGCCAGAGAGAAGCTTTCTTT. It specifies CASSLDSQREAFF.

This clonotype was seen ten or more times. The chain is built from TRBV4-1 and TRBJ2-7; TRBD1 aligns across 9 bases. The CDR3 spans 15 residues. J gave up 2 bases and V 2 bases, and 4 bases lay outside the gene matches. CDR1 MGHRA and CDR2 YSYEKL come from the germline V gene. CDR3: CASSQTYRGPYEQYF. The CDR3 DNA reads as TGCGCCAGCAGCCAAACTTACAGGGGGCCCTACGAGCAGTACTTC.

Only a few counts were recorded for this clonotype. The genes are TRBV6-1 and TRBJ2-7, with D unclear. V was clipped by 7 bases and J by 0 bases, with 10 bases between them. Germline assignment: CDR1 MNHNS and CDR2 SASEGT. The CDR3 consists of 13 residues. In DNA, the CDR3 is TGTGCCAGCACCCCCCTGGGCTCCTACGAGCAGTACTTC. As protein: CASTPLGSYEQYF.

This clonotype was detected only a few times. The chain combines TRBV6-1 with TRBJ1-4, with 9 bases matching TRBD1. The germline CDR1 and CDR2 sequences are MNHNS and SASEGT. V shed 4 bases and J 6 bases; nucleotides not matched to a gene: 6. The CDR3 is made up of 15 amino acids. The CDR3 DNA reads as TGTGCCAGCAGTGGCCAACAGGGGGCCCATGAAAAACTGTTTTTT. Translated: CASSGQQGAHEKLFF.

A few counts support this clonotype. The genes are TRBV20-1 and TRBJ1-2; 7 nucleotides align to TRBD1. Trimming removed 5 bases from V and 2 bases from J; junction bases left unmatched: 8. The CDR3 contains 14 residues. The germline gives CDR1 DFQATT, CDR2 SNEGSKA (reference sequence). In DNA, the CDR3 is TGCAGTGCTGAAACAGGGGATAGGAACTATGGCTACACCTTC. It translates to CSAETGDRNYGYTF.

The chain has TRBV7-9 and TRBJ2-7; 9 positions agree with TRBD1. The CDR3 runs 13 residues. Unmatched junction bases numbered 4, after V lost 5 bases and J lost 5 bases. The V gene's germline CDR1 is SEHNR and CDR2 FQNEAQ (reference sequence). The CDR3 is CASSGDRADEQYF. CDR3 bases: TGTGCCAGCAGCGGGGACAGGGCGGACGAGCAGTACTTC. Looking up the rest from reference TRBV7-9 and TRBJ2-7 gives the full variable domain: DTGVSQNPRHKITKRGQNVTFRCDPISEHNRLYWYRQTLGQGPEFLTYFQNEAQLEKSRLLSDRFSAERPKGSFSTLEIQRTEQGDSAMYLCASSGDRADEQYFGPGTRLTVT.

This clonotype was observed once. The chain has TRBV18 and TRBJ1-1, with 9 positions matching TRBD1. With 1 base clipped from V and 6 bases from J, the junction kept 3 bases outside the gene matches. The CDR3 length is 14 residues. The germline V gene has CDR1 KGHSH and CDR2 LQKENI. The CDR3 protein is CASSPLRDRAEAFF. The CDR3 bases are TGTGCCAGCTCACCACTCCGGGACAGGGCTGAAGCTTTCTTT.

This clonotype was observed a handful of times. The chain combines TRBV3-1 with TRBJ1-1; D is undetermined. The germline gives CDR1 LGHDT, CDR2 YNNKEL (reference sequence). The CDR3 runs to 19 residues. Trimming took off 0 bases at V and 1 base at J, with 21 bases between the two ends. CDR3 DNA sequence: TGTGCCAGCAGCCAAGAAGGAACAAAACCGCTCCAAAGGAACACTGAAGCTTTCTTT. This codes for CASSQEGTKPLQRNTEAFF.